This TCR beta chain originates from a study of T cell responses to AZD1222 COVID-19 vaccine. Broader study findings: Baseline seropositivity characterized only a handful of AZD1222 recipients. Donors in the cohort were predominantly white British and more often female, and clonal diversity was possibly underestimated.

Produced via immunoSEQ multiplex PCR; TCRdb's table is partial and in-frame only. The table records approximately 190,000 clones, about nine tenths of them present only once. This clone was seen a handful of times. Its antigen is unknown. The length of the CDR3 is 14 residues. V lost 5 bases, J lost 7 bases, and 18 bases lay in between. Germline V gene lookup returns CDR1 MNHEY and CDR2 SMNVEV (reference sequence). Source: peripheral blood, taken on day 0 of AZD1222 vaccination. This sequence joins TRBV27 and TRBJ2-7; D unresolved. The receptor comes from an adult in good health. The CDR3 coding sequence is TGTGCCAGCAGTCCCCTTATAGGACGGGCAGAGCAGTACTTC. Translated: CASSPLIGRAEQYF.